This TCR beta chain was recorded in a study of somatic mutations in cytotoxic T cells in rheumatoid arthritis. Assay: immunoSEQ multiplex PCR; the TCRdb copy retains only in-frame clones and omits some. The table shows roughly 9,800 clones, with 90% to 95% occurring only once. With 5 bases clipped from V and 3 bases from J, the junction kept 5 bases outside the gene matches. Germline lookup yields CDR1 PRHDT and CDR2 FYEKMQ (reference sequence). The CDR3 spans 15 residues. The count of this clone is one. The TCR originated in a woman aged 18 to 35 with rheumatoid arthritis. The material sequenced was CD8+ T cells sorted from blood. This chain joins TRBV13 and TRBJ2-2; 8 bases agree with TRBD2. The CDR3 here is CASSVLAEYTGELFF. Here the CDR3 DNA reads TGTGCCAGCAGCGTACTAGCGGAGTACACCGGGGAGCTGTTTTTT.